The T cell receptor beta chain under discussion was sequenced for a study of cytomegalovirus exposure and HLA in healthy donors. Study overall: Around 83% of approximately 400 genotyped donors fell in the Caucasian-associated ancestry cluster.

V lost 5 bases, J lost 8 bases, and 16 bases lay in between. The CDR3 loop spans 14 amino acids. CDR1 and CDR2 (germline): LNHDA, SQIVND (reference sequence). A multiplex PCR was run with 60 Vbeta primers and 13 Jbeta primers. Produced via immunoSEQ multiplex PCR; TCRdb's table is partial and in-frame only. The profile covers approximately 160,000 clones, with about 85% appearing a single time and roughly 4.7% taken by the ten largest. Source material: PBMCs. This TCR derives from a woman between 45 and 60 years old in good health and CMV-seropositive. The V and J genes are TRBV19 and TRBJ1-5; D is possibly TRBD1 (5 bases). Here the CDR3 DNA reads TGTGCCAGTAGTGGAGGGGAGGGAACGGAGCCCCAGCATTTT. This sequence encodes CASSGGEGTEPQHF.